These 6 T cell receptor beta chains share one sample of origin, sequenced in a study of T-cell reconstitution after alpha-beta-depleted transplantation in children. Molecular barcoding with unique molecular identifiers was used for the TCRbeta library. MiXCR, run by TCRdb on the PCR reads, gives a single entry per CDR3 protein. The sample has about 97,000 distinct CDR3 sequences; less than 6% are singletons. This material consisted of PBMCs, mostly from graft donor cells, taken 60 days after TCRalphabeta/CD19-depleted stem cell transplant. Receptor source: a female patient aged 2-9 years who had a stem cell transplant for Fanconi anemia, so the T cells may come from the graft donor.

This clonotype has ten or more counts. The chain combines TRBV5-4 with TRBJ2-7; TRBD1 matches 8 bases. The CDR3 runs to 13 residues. CDR1 is SGHNT and CDR2 is YYREEE in the germline V gene (reference sequence). The J segment lost 3 bases and the V segment lost 4 bases, leaving 3 bases of the junction unmatched. The CDR3 sequence: CASSGTGGYEQYF. The CDR3 nucleotides are TGTGCCAGCAGCGGAACAGGGGGCTACGAGCAGTACTTC.

Ten or more counts support this clonotype. The V and J genes are TRBV18 and TRBJ2-7; 8 bases line up with TRBD1. V lost 3 bases, J lost 3 bases, and 4 bases stayed unmatched. Germline V lookup: CDR1 KGHSH, CDR2 LQKENI. This CDR3 contains 14 residues. The CDR3 reads CASSPRQGYYEQYF. The CDR3 coding sequence is TGTGCCAGCTCACCTCGACAGGGGTACTACGAGCAGTACTTC. Supplemented by reference TRBV18 and TRBJ2-7, the full variable domain reads NAGVMQNPRHLVRRRGQEARLRCSPMKGHSHVYWYRQLPEEGLKFMVYLQKENIIDESGMPKERFSAEFPKEGPSILRIQQVVRGDSAAYFCASSPRQGYYEQYFGPGTRLTVT.

This clonotype was counted at least ten times. This rearrangement joins TRBV29-1 to TRBJ2-4, with D uncertain. CDR1 and CDR2 from the germline V gene are SQVTM and ANQGSEA. Trimming took 1 base from V and 6 from J, leaving 7 bases between them. The CDR3 is made up of 12 amino acids. CDR3 DNA: TGCAGCGTTGAAGCCAGGCCAAACATTCAGTACTTC. Residues: CSVEARPNIQYF.

This clonotype has a count of ten or more. The chain uses TRBV7-2 and TRBJ2-2; tentatively, D is TRBD2 (6 bases). The CDR3 has 17 amino acids. Germline-derived CDR1 and CDR2 are SGHTA and FQGNSA. Trimming took off 0 bases at V and 0 bases at J, with 11 bases between the two ends. CDR3 amino acids: CASSLARGSSNTGELFF. The CDR3, as DNA: TGTGCCAGCAGCTTAGCACGGGGGAGTTCGAACACCGGGGAGCTGTTTTTT.

This clonotype was detected once. The CDR3 loop reads CTCSLVGQGREQYF. For the CDR3, the DNA is TGTACCTGCAGTTTAGTAGGACAGGGGAGGGAGCAGTACTTC. The rearrangement joins TRBV2 to TRBJ2-7; 9 bases match TRBD1. CDR1 and CDR2 (germline): SNHLY, FYNNEI. The CDR3 is made up of 14 amino acids.

This clonotype was counted only a few times. The chain couples TRBV6-1 to TRBJ2-2, with 9 positions matching TRBD2. J lost 6 bases, V lost 7 bases, and 9 bases had no gene match. The CDR3 has 15 amino acids. Germline CDR1 is MNHNS and CDR2 is SASEGT. As DNA, the CDR3 is TGTGCCAGCAAACAGGTCGGACTAGCGCCCGGGGAGCTGTTTTTT. This codes for CASKQVGLAPGELFF.